This TCR beta chain was obtained from a study of blood T cell dynamics during melanoma immunotherapy. The CDR3 consists of 12 residues. The germline V and J ends were trimmed by 2 bases and 7 bases, with 9 bases remaining between them. Germline V lookup: CDR1 LGHNA, CDR2 YNFKEQ. On this clone itself: The antigen is undetermined.

Study-wide results and limits: Among sorted CD8+ subsets, immune-effector cells had the highest clonality and cell-free DNA similarity.

The time point: week 3, after first cycle of checkpoint inhibitor. The CD3+ CD4- CD8+ CD45RA- CD45RO-high CD27- CCR7- memory phenotype defined TIE cells. Repertoires were generated with immunoSEQ multiplex PCR, while TCRdb's copy carries only in-frame clones and drops some. The table includes 700 to 900 clones, 84% detected once. This clonotype originated in a human donor with melanoma. The specimen comprised CD8+ T cells from blood, sampled from a patient treated with checkpoint blockade. The chain carries TRBV4-2 and TRBJ2-7; D is undetermined. The CDR3 DNA is TGTGCCAGCAGCCAATTCGCGGAGGAGCAGTACTTC. Translation: CASSQFAEEQYF.